These 19 T cell receptor beta chains came from one sample sequenced in a study of T cell responses to AZD1222 COVID-19 vaccine. The data were produced by immunoSEQ multiplex PCR, yet TCRdb's version contains in-frame clones alone and is incomplete. The sample gives roughly 120,000 clones, about 86% of which show up once; 2.5% to 3.5% is in the top ten. The source material was peripheral blood, sampled 28 days after the second AZD1222 dose. These receptors all come from an adult who received the AZD1222 COVID-19 vaccine.

This clone was detected only once. The V and J genes are TRBV7-9 and TRBJ2-2; 9 bases agree with TRBD1. The CDR3 totals 16 residues. V shed 4 bases and J 6 bases; nucleotides not matched to a gene: 9. Per the germline V gene, CDR1 is SEHNR and CDR2 is FQNEAQ (reference sequence). The chain's CDR3 is CASSSNRGRDAGELFF. CDR3 sequence (DNA): TGTGCCAGCAGCTCAAACAGGGGGCGGGACGCCGGGGAGCTGTTTTTT.

The chain couples TRBV30 to TRBJ1-1; D gene unclear. Deletions cut 0 bases from V and 4 bases from J, with 9 bases between. CDR1 and CDR2 (germline): GTSNPN, SVGIG (reference sequence). CDR3 length: 13 residues. The CDR3, as DNA: TGTGCCTGGAGTGTAGCCGTAAGCACTGAAGCTTTCTTT. This encodes CAWSVAVSTEAFF.

In the case of this clone: The sample holds other DNA sequences that translate to the same CDR3. The V gene is TRBV7-8, the J gene TRBJ2-5; 9 bases are shared with TRBD2. The V and J ends lost 5 bases and 1 base, in that order; junction bases with no gene match: 11. CDR3 length: 17 residues. CDR1 is SGHVS and CDR2 is FQNEAQ in the germline V gene. CDR3 amino acids: CASSPNWSGLAQETQYF. DNA for the CDR3: TGTGCCAGCAGCCCCAACTGGTCGGGACTAGCCCAAGAGACCCAGTACTTC.

The chain carries TRBV4-1 and TRBJ2-3; D remains unclear. This CDR3 contains 15 residues. V dropped 4 bases and J dropped 0 bases, with 11 bases sitting between them. Germline V gene data show CDR1 as MGHRA and CDR2 as YSYEKL. This CDR3 is CASSLLQGSTDTQYF. Here the CDR3 DNA reads TGCGCCAGCAGCCTACTACAAGGAAGCACAGATACGCAGTATTTT.

In its sample, this clone was seen a few times. V gene TRBV7-9 combines with J gene TRBJ2-1; 10 bases are shared with TRBD2. The junction had 7 bases not matched to a gene; V was cut back by 8 bases and J by 6 bases. Per germline, CDR1 SEHNR and CDR2 FQNEAQ (reference sequence). CDR3 length equals 14 residues. This CDR3 is CASLSSGGVNEQFF. Here the CDR3 DNA reads TGTGCCAGCTTGTCCAGCGGGGGGGTCAATGAGCAGTTCTTC.

For the CDR3, the DNA is TGTGCCAGCAGTGAGACTAGCCTTAGTAATGAGCAGTTCTTC. Protein sequence: CASSETSLSNEQFF. The chain joins TRBV2 to TRBJ2-1; 7 bases align to TRBD2. The CDR3 runs to 14 residues. V gave up 3 bases and J gave up 7 bases; unmatched junction bases: 6. The germline CDR1 and CDR2 sequences are SNHLY and FYNNEI. The variable domain in full, completed from reference TRBV2 and TRBJ2-1, reads EPEVTQTPSHQVTQMGQEVILRCVPISNHLYFYWYRQILGQKVEFLVSFYNNEISEKSEIFDDQFSVERPDGSNFTLKIRSTKLEDSAMYFCASSETSLSNEQFFGPGTRLTVL.

This chain uses TRBV6-5 with TRBJ1-5; possibly TRBD1 for D (5 bases). V was shortened by 6 bases and J by 0 bases, with 12 bases between the two germline ends. CDR1 is MNHEY, CDR2 SVGAGI, per germline. This CDR3 region has 15 residues. Here the CDR3 DNA reads TGTGCCAGCAGCACAGGACTGATTAGCAATCAGCCCCAGCATTTT. Translating it yields CASSTGLISNQPQHF.

The chain links TRBV4-3 to TRBJ1-4, with D uncertain. Germline V gene data show CDR1 as LGHNA and CDR2 as YSLEER. Trimming left V 3 bases short and J 5 bases short, with 7 bases between. This CDR3 is 13 amino acids long. CDR3 nucleotide sequence: TGCGCCAGCAGCCAGAACAGAAATGAAAAACTGTTTTTT. Translating gives CASSQNRNEKLFF.

The chain uses TRBV5-4 and TRBJ2-7; a possible D gene is TRBD1 (6 bases). This CDR3 has 14 residues. Trimming shortened V by 4 bases and J by 4 bases, and 15 bases separated the two germline ends. Germline CDR1 SGHNT, CDR2 YYREEE (reference sequence). The CDR3 protein is CASSQTGTNYEQYF. The CDR3 DNA follows: TGTGCCAGCAGCCAGACCGGGACAAATTACGAGCAGTACTTC. Looking up the rest from reference TRBV5-4 and TRBJ2-7 gives the full variable domain: ETGVTQSPTHLIKTRGQQVTLRCSSQSGHNTVSWYQQALGQGPQFIFQYYREEENGRGNFPPRFSGLQFPNYSSELNVNALELDDSALYLCASSQTGTNYEQYFGPGTRLTVT.

The CDR3 coding sequence is TGTGCCAGCAGGCAGGGCGCTGAAGCTTTCTTT. It encodes CASRQGAEAFF. The chain has TRBV27 and TRBJ1-1; weak D call: TRBD1 (5 bases). The CDR3 is 11 residues long. The germline V gene encodes CDR1 MNHEY and CDR2 SMNVEV (reference sequence). Trimming shortened V by 6 bases and J by 6 bases, and 8 bases separated the two germline ends.

J is TRBJ2-3 and V is TRBV5-1, with 8 bases matching TRBD2. This CDR3 is built from 15 residues. Trimming cost V 0 bases and J 2 bases; bases outside gene matches: 2. Per germline, CDR1 SGHRS and CDR2 YFSETQ. The CDR3 sequence: CASSLVAGNTDTQYF. In DNA form, the CDR3 reads TGCGCCAGCAGCTTGGTAGCGGGAAACACAGATACGCAGTATTTT.

The genes are TRBV15 and TRBJ1-2; 7 positions agree with TRBD1. V was clipped by 3 bases and J by 4 bases; unmatched bases: 5. This CDR3 region has 14 residues. The germline V gene has CDR1 LNHNV and CDR2 YYDKDF (reference sequence). DNA for the CDR3: TGTGCCACCAGCAGCAAGACAGGGACCTATGGCTACACCTTC. Amino acid sequence: CATSSKTGTYGYTF.

This clone has just a few counts. The J gene is TRBJ2-7, the V gene TRBV13; D is undetermined. Deletions cut 6 bases from V and 2 bases from J, with 14 bases between. The CDR3 consists of 14 residues. The germline gives CDR1 PRHDT, CDR2 FYEKMQ (reference sequence). This chain's CDR3 is CASSLGPVTYEQYF. CDR3 DNA sequence: TGTGCCAGCAGTCTAGGGCCCGTAACCTACGAGCAGTACTTC.

This clone was detected only a few times. The chain is built from TRBV6-4 and TRBJ2-2; 9 bases align to TRBD1. The V gene's germline CDR1 is MRHNA and CDR2 SNTAGT. CDR3 length: 17 residues. Trimming cost V 6 bases and J 4 bases; bases outside gene matches: 12. For the CDR3, the DNA is TGTGCCAGCAGCCCAGACACAGGGGGCGCGGGCACCGGGGAGCTGTTTTTT. Translation gives CASSPDTGGAGTGELFF.

The chain combines TRBV2 with TRBJ1-4; D not resolved. This CDR3 spans 14 amino acids. The V end was cut by 4 bases, the J end by 7 bases, with 13 bases between. The germline CDR1 and CDR2 sequences are SNHLY and FYNNEI. CDR3 sequence: CASSVGSGAEKLFF. Here the CDR3 DNA reads TGTGCCAGCAGTGTAGGGTCTGGAGCTGAAAAACTGTTTTTT.

The genes are TRBV28 and TRBJ2-2; D is unclear. Trimming pared 6 bases from V and 0 bases from J, leaving 14 bases between. CDR3 length: 16 residues. CDR1 MDHEN and CDR2 SYDVKM come from the germline V gene. The CDR3 loop reads CASSFPWVANTGELFF. In nucleotides, the CDR3 is TGTGCCAGCAGCTTCCCGTGGGTAGCGAACACCGGGGAGCTGTTTTTT. Full variable domain (rest looked up from reference TRBV28 and TRBJ2-2): DVKVTQSSRYLVKRTGEKVFLECVQDMDHENMFWYRQDPGLGLRLIYFSYDVKMKEKGDIPEGYSVSREKKERFSLILESASTNQTSMYLCASSFPWVANTGELFFGEGSRLTVL.

This clone was found a few times. This chain connects TRBV28 to TRBJ2-7; D might be TRBD1 (6 bases). This CDR3 region has 12 residues. The germline V and J ends were trimmed by 5 bases and 6 bases, with 11 bases remaining between them. Germline loops: CDR1 MDHEN, CDR2 SYDVKM. In nucleotides, the CDR3 is TGTGCCAGCAGTCGCGGACAGCTCGAGCAGTACTTC. This translates into CASSRGQLEQYF. The full variable domain, with the rest looked up from reference TRBV28 and TRBJ2-7, is DVKVTQSSRYLVKRTGEKVFLECVQDMDHENMFWYRQDPGLGLRLIYFSYDVKMKEKGDIPEGYSVSREKKERFSLILESASTNQTSMYLCASSRGQLEQYFGPGTRLTVT.

This clone was observed a handful of times. The genes are TRBV6-5 and TRBJ1-1; TRBD1 matches 9 bases. From germline, CDR1 is MNHEY and CDR2 SVGAGI. The CDR3 sequence is 15 residues long. With V trimmed by 5 bases and J by 4 bases, 8 bases remained unmatched. Here the CDR3 reads CASSKGQGGVTEAFF. Here the CDR3 DNA reads TGTGCCAGCAGTAAGGGACAGGGTGGGGTCACTGAAGCTTTCTTT.

The genes are TRBV24-1 and TRBJ1-2; unclear D gene. Germline values: CDR1 KGHDR, CDR2 SFDVKD. There are 16 residues in the CDR3. The V gene lost 3 bases and the J gene lost 2 bases, with 15 bases spanning the gap. CDR3 loop: CATSDDSITSNYGYTF. CDR3 in DNA: TGTGCCACCAGTGATGACTCTATTACTTCAAACTATGGCTACACCTTC.